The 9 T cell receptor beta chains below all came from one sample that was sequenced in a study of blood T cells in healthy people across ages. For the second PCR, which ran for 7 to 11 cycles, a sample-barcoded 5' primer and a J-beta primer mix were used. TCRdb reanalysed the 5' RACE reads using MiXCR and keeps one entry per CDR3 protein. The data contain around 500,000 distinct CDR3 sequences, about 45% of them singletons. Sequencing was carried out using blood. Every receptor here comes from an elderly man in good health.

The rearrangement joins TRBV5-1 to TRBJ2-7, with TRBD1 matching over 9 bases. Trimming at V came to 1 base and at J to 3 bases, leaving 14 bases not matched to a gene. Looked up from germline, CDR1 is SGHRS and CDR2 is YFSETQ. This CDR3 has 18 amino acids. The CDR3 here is CASSLRSNRGLLVYEQYF. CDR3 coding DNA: TGCGCCAGCAGCTTGCGGTCGAACAGGGGGCTCTTAGTCTACGAGCAGTACTTC.

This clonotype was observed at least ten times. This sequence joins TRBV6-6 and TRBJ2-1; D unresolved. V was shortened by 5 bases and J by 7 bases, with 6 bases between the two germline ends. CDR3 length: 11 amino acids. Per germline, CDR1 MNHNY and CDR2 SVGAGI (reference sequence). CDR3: CASSERNEQFF. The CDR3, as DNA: TGTGCCAGCAGTGAACGGAATGAGCAGTTCTTC.

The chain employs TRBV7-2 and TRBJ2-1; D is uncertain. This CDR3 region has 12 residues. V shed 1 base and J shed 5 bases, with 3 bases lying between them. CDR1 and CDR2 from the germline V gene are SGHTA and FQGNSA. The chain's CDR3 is CASSLGHNEQFF. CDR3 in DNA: TGTGCCAGCAGCTTAGGTCACAATGAGCAGTTCTTC. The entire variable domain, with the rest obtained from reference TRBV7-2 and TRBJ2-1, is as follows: GAGVSQSPSNKVTEKGKDVELRCDPISGHTALYWYRQSLGQGLEFLIYFQGNSAPDKSGLPSDRFSAERTGGSVSTLTIQRTQQEDSAVYLCASSLGHNEQFFGPGTRLTVL.

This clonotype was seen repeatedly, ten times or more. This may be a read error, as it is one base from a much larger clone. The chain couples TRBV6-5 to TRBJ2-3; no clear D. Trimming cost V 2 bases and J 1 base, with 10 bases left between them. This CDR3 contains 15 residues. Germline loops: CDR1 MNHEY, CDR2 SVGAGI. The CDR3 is CASSYAMGRTDTQYF. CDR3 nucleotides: TGTGCCAGCAGTTACGCGATGGGCCGCACAGATACGCAGTATTTT.

CDR3 bases: TGTGCCAGCTCACCACCGGCAGGGGGGCAGCCCCAGCATTTT. It codes for CASSPPAGGQPQHF. This chain links TRBV18 with TRBJ1-5; TRBD1 matches 7 bases. The CDR3 spans 14 residues. Germline lookup yields CDR1 KGHSH and CDR2 LQKENI. Trimming cost V 0 bases and J 7 bases; bases outside gene matches: 3.

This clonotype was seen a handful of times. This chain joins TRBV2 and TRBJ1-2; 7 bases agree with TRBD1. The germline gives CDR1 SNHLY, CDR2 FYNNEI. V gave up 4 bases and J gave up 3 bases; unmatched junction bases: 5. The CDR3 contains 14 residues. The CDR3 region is CASSGQGGDYGYTF. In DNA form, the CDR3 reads TGTGCCAGCAGTGGACAGGGCGGAGACTATGGCTACACCTTC.

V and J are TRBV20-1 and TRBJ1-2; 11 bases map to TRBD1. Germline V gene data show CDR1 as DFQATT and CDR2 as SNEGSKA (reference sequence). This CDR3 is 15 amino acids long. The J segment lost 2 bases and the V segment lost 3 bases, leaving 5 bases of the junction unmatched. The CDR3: CSASVGQGANYGYTF. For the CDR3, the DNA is TGCAGTGCTAGTGTAGGACAGGGGGCGAACTATGGCTACACCTTC.

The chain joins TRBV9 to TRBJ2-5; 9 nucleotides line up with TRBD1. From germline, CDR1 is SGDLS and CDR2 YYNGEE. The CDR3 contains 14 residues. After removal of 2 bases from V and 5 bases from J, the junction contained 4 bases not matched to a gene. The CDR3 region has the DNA TGTGCCAGCAGCGTTACAGGGGGCCCCGAGACCCAGTACTTC. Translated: CASSVTGGPETQYF.

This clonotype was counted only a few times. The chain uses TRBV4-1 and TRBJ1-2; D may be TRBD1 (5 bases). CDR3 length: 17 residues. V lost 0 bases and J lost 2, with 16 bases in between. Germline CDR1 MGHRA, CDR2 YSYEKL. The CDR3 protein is CASSQDWKPAGNYGYTF. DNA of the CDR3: TGCGCCAGCAGCCAAGATTGGAAGCCTGCAGGGAACTATGGCTACACCTTC.